This entry lists 32 T cell receptor beta chains sequenced from one sample in a study of blood T cell repertoires in COVID-19 (dated by TCRdb to the early 2020s). Library preparation employed the immunoSEQ multiplex PCR assay. In TCRdb, the immuneACCESS table is reduced to in-frame sequences with V and J assigned. These tables do not hold every clone; where another copy was compared, an unresolved V gene accounts for under half, and the others remain unexplained. This sample gives more than 100,000 clones in total; about 78% of them show up just once. The ten largest clones represent under 3% of the sample. Sequenced material: peripheral blood. The receptors stem from a man between 65 and 85 years old with acute or convalescent COVID-19.

This clone has only one observation. The rearrangement uses TRBV7-2 and TRBJ2-5; D is ambiguous. The CDR3 is 13 residues long. Germline V gene sequence: CDR1 SGHTA, CDR2 FQGNSA. V was clipped by 5 bases and J by 5 bases, with 12 bases between them. The DNA for the CDR3 is TGTGCCAGCAGCCTAATCACCTGGGAGACCCAGTACTTC. Its protein is CASSLITWETQYF.

J is TRBJ2-3 and V is TRBV7-2, with 11 bases fitting TRBD2. The germline gives CDR1 SGHTA, CDR2 FQGNSA. This CDR3 comprises 16 residues. V was pared by 5 bases and J by 0 bases, with 4 bases of the junction left unmatched. The CDR3 bases are TGTGCCAGCAGCACTAGGACTAGCGGGAGCACAGATACGCAGTATTTT. It specifies CASSTRTSGSTDTQYF.

This clone was counted once. The chain has TRBV5-1 and TRBJ2-3, with 8 bases identical to TRBD2. The CDR3 has 17 amino acids. The V gene end was trimmed by 0 bases and the J gene end by 2 bases; junction bases not matched to a gene: 8. The germline V gene has CDR1 SGHRS and CDR2 YFSETQ. Here the CDR3 reads CASSLAGLAGLTDTQYF. CDR3 in DNA: TGCGCCAGCAGCTTGGCCGGGCTAGCGGGCCTCACAGATACGCAGTATTTT.

The chain combines TRBV7-9 with TRBJ1-1; the D gene is possibly TRBD1 (5 bases). Germline CDR1 SEHNR, CDR2 FQNEAQ (reference sequence). The germline V and J ends were trimmed by 5 bases and 6 bases, with 28 bases remaining between them. The CDR3 has 18 residues. CDR3 region: CASSPPRVFGGFNPEAFF. DNA for the CDR3: TGTGCCAGCAGCCCCCCCCGGGTGTTTGGGGGGTTCAACCCTGAAGCTTTCTTT.

The chain uses TRBV29-1 and TRBJ1-6; TRBD1 aligns across 8 bases. In germline, CDR1 is SQVTM, CDR2 ANQGSEA. This CDR3 comprises 13 residues. The J segment lost 8 bases and the V segment lost 7 bases, leaving 7 bases of the junction unmatched. CDR3 sequence reads: CSGKTGVDSPLHF. CDR3 coding DNA: TGCAGCGGCAAGACAGGGGTAGATTCACCCCTCCACTTT.

Here the CDR3 reads CATGPWGGGTGELFF. The CDR3 bases are TGTGCCACGGGGCCGTGGGGGGGAGGAACTGGGGAGCTGTTTTTT. The V gene is TRBV15, the J gene TRBJ2-2; 7 bases line up with TRBD2. Germline lookup yields CDR1 LNHNV and CDR2 YYDKDF (reference sequence). The trim removed 9 bases at V and 8 bases at J, leaving 15 bases unmatched. The CDR3 loop spans 15 amino acids.

The gene calls are TRBV9 and TRBJ2-1, with a possible D match to TRBD2 (6 bases). The V and J ends lost 2 bases and 0 bases respectively, with 9 bases between them. CDR1 and CDR2 (germline): SGDLS, YYNGEE. There are 15 residues in the CDR3. CDR3 residues: CASSVSGASYNEQFF. The CDR3 coding sequence is TGTGCCAGCAGCGTTAGCGGTGCCTCCTACAATGAGCAGTTCTTC.

The chain recombines TRBV7-8 with TRBJ1-3, with TRBD1 identical over 9 bases. Germline lookup yields CDR1 SGHVS and CDR2 FQNEAQ. The CDR3 runs 19 residues. V shed 2 bases and J 3 bases; nucleotides not matched to a gene: 14. This CDR3 is CASSLLSGIRTGDGNTIYF. The CDR3 DNA follows: TGTGCCAGCAGCTTATTATCGGGGATCCGGACAGGGGATGGAAACACCATATATTTT.

The chain couples TRBV4-2 to TRBJ1-3, with TRBD1 matching over 7 bases. There are 14 residues in the CDR3. Looked up from germline, CDR1 is LGHNA and CDR2 is YNFKEQ. V dropped 4 bases and J dropped 3; count of bases not matched to a gene: 3. CDR3 in DNA: TGTGCCAGCAGCCCCTGGACAGGTGGAAACACCATATATTTT. It codes for CASSPWTGGNTIYF.

A word on this clone: Additional DNA sequences in this sample encode the identical CDR3. The V gene is TRBV5-1, the J gene TRBJ1-1, with D tentatively TRBD1 (6 bases). V was trimmed by 2 bases and J by 1 base, leaving 9 bases between them. Looked up from germline, CDR1 is SGHRS and CDR2 is YFSETQ. The CDR3 runs 14 residues. In nucleotides, the CDR3 is TGCGCCAGCAGCTTACAGGGAACGAACACTGAAGCTTTCTTT. Translating gives CASSLQGTNTEAFF. Full variable domain (missing parts from reference TRBV5-1 and TRBJ1-1): KAGVTQTPRYLIKTRGQQVTLSCSPISGHRSVSWYQQTPGQGLQFLFEYFSETQRNKGNFPGRFSGRQFSNSRSEMNVSTLELGDSALYLCASSLQGTNTEAFFGQGTRLTVV.

The chain recombines TRBV19 with TRBJ2-1; 8 bases map to TRBD1. V lost 6 bases to trimming and J lost 4 bases; unmatched junction nucleotides: 5. This CDR3 is 14 amino acids long. Germline CDR1 reads LNHDA; CDR2 reads SQIVND (reference sequence). DNA of the CDR3: TGTGCCAGTAGCCCCAGGACAGGGTACAATGAGCAGTTCTTC. Residues: CASSPRTGYNEQFF.

The rearrangement joins TRBV10-3 to TRBJ1-5; maybe TRBD1 (5 bases). Trimming shortened V by 2 bases and J by 3 bases, and 11 bases separated the two germline ends. Germline loops: CDR1 ENHRY, CDR2 SYGVKD. This CDR3 is 15 amino acids long. The CDR3 protein is CAISENGGTNQPQHF. In nucleotides, the CDR3 is TGTGCCATCAGTGAGAACGGGGGGACCAATCAGCCCCAGCATTTT.

The table lists this clone with a few counts. The chain joins TRBV5-4 to TRBJ1-2; 7 bases match TRBD1. V dropped 0 bases and J dropped 4; count of bases not matched to a gene: 3. The CDR3 runs 14 residues. CDR1 is SGHNT, CDR2 YYREEE, per germline (reference sequence). The CDR3 spells CASSLVGQIYGYTF. CDR3 nucleotides: TGTGCCAGCAGCTTGGTGGGACAGATCTATGGCTACACCTTC.

The CDR3 sequence is CASSERASSYEQYF. The CDR3 coding sequence is TGTGCCAGCAGCGAGCGGGCCAGCTCCTACGAGCAGTACTTC. This chain links TRBV9 with TRBJ2-7; D is perhaps TRBD2 (6 bases). There are 14 residues in the CDR3. V was clipped by 3 bases and J by 0 bases, with 10 bases between them. Germline V gene sequence: CDR1 SGDLS, CDR2 YYNGEE.

This chain joins TRBV4-2 and TRBJ1-1; D remains unclear. This CDR3 has 15 residues. CDR1 is LGHNA, CDR2 YNFKEQ, per germline. V lost 3 bases, J lost 1 base, and 12 bases lay in between. This chain's CDR3 is CASSQPQQRNTEAFF. CDR3 sequence (DNA): TGTGCCAGCAGCCAGCCGCAGCAGCGGAACACTGAAGCTTTCTTT.

A few counts support this clone. The DNA for the CDR3 is TGTGCCAGCAGCTTAGGAAGACCGGGACAGCACTATGGCTACACCTTC. Translation: CASSLGRPGQHYGYTF. V gene TRBV7-6 combines with J gene TRBJ1-2; 7 nucleotides line up with TRBD1. The CDR3 loop spans 16 amino acids. Losses at the gene ends were 1 base for V and 3 bases for J; bases not matched to a gene: 8. The germline CDR1 and CDR2 sequences are SGHVS and FNYEAQ.

The J gene is TRBJ2-5, the V gene TRBV9; 12 bases line up with TRBD2. The CDR3 spans 17 residues. Germline V CDR1 and CDR2: SGDLS, YYNGEE. J was trimmed by 1 base and V by 0 bases; bases with no gene match: 4. The CDR3 is CASSVAPLAGGQETQYF. Written as DNA, the CDR3 is TGTGCCAGCAGCGTAGCTCCACTAGCGGGGGGCCAAGAGACCCAGTACTTC.

The rearrangement joins TRBV4-3 to TRBJ1-1; D remains unclear. Germline lookup yields CDR1 LGHNA and CDR2 YSLEER. The CDR3 runs to 15 residues. V lost 1 base and J 0 bases, leaving 9 bases between the germline ends. DNA of the CDR3: TGCGCCAGCAGCCAAGTCATGGGCGTGAACACTGAAGCTTTCTTT. Its translation is CASSQVMGVNTEAFF.

The rearrangement uses TRBV19 and TRBJ1-3, with no clear D. Deletions cut 7 bases from V and 1 base from J, with 5 bases between. The CDR3 sequence is 12 residues long. The germline V gene has CDR1 LNHDA and CDR2 SQIVND (reference sequence). The CDR3 loop is CASIRSGNTIYF. Here the CDR3 DNA reads TGTGCCAGTATCCGTTCTGGAAACACCATATATTTT.

The V gene is TRBV6-2 or TRBV6-3, the J gene TRBJ1-2; possibly TRBD1 for D (6 bases). Trimming pared 4 bases from V and 2 bases from J, leaving 14 bases between. The CDR3 sequence is 15 residues long. Germline V gives CDR1 MNHEY, CDR2 SVGEGT. CDR3 region: CASSSGGAGNYGYTF. CDR3 nucleotides: TGTGCCAGCAGTTCGGGGGGCGCCGGAAACTATGGCTACACCTTC.

This clone was picked up a small number of times. The chain has TRBV5-4 and TRBJ1-1, with D maybe TRBD1 (5 bases). The CDR3 is 13 amino acids. Germline CDR1 and CDR2: SGHNT and YYREEE (reference sequence). Trimming took 0 bases from V and 5 from J, leaving 8 bases between them. Written as DNA, the CDR3 is TGTGCCAGCAGCTTGGCAGGGATGACTGAAGCTTTCTTT. Its protein is CASSLAGMTEAFF.

The rearrangement uses TRBV2 and TRBJ2-3; D not resolved. CDR1 SNHLY and CDR2 FYNNEI come from the germline V gene. V was cut by 6 bases and J by 4 bases, with 11 bases left in between. This CDR3 is built from 13 residues. CDR3 sequence reads: CASSDRVSDTQYF. The DNA of the CDR3 is TGTGCCAGCAGCGATAGAGTATCAGATACGCAGTATTTT.

V gene TRBV6-6 combines with J gene TRBJ1-4; TRBD1 agrees at 7 bases. Germline CDR1 MNHNY, CDR2 SVGAGI (reference sequence). The CDR3 has 13 amino acids. V was clipped by 6 bases and J by 8 bases; unmatched bases: 6. CDR3 coding DNA: TGTGCCAGCAGGCAACAGACAGGGGAAAAACTGTTTTTT. Translating gives CASRQQTGEKLFF.

This rearrangement joins TRBV19 to TRBJ2-1; the match to TRBD1 covers 7 bases. J was trimmed by 9 bases and V by 9 bases; bases with no gene match: 20. CDR1 and CDR2 (germline): LNHDA, SQIVND (reference sequence). This CDR3 is 16 amino acids long. The DNA for the CDR3 is TGTGCCAGCAGATACTCAGGACAGGCCTACCCGGTTGAGCAGTTCTTC. It codes for CASRYSGQAYPVEQFF.

The chain employs TRBV5-1 and TRBJ1-4, with D hard to call. Germline V CDR1 and CDR2: SGHRS, YFSETQ. This CDR3 spans 14 amino acids. V lost 7 bases, J lost 4 bases, and 14 bases lay in between. DNA of the CDR3: TGCGCCAGCCAAATCACAGTGGGTAATGAAAAACTGTTTTTT. This encodes CASQITVGNEKLFF.

The rearrangement links TRBV15 to TRBJ1-2; a possible D gene is TRBD1 (6 bases). Germline V gene sequence: CDR1 LNHNV, CDR2 YYDKDF (reference sequence). The CDR3 loop spans 15 amino acids. The V end was cut by 2 bases, the J end by 1 base, with 11 bases between. CDR3 residues: CATSRSDRNNYGYTF. The CDR3 DNA sequence: TGTGCCACCAGCAGATCGGACAGAAATAACTATGGCTACACCTTC.

CDR3 loop: CASSQSNRGNTEAFF. The CDR3 bases are TGCGCCAGCAGTCAATCGAACAGGGGAAACACTGAAGCTTTCTTT. The V gene is TRBV23-1, the J gene TRBJ1-1; the match to TRBD1 covers 7 bases. TRBV23-1 carries the ORF label, with uncertain function. V lost 0 bases and J lost 2; bases outside the gene matches: 3. The CDR3 has 15 residues.

The V call is TRBV7-2, the J call TRBJ1-1, with 7 bases identical to TRBD1. Germline loops: CDR1 SGHTA, CDR2 FQGNSA. This CDR3 spans 13 amino acids. J was trimmed by 8 bases and V by 5 bases; bases with no gene match: 8. The CDR3 sequence is CASSLGTAREAFF. The CDR3 bases are TGTGCCAGCAGCCTAGGGACAGCGAGGGAAGCTTTCTTT.

The chain carries TRBV9 and TRBJ1-2; D is perhaps TRBD1 (5 bases). Germline V lookup: CDR1 SGDLS, CDR2 YYNGEE. This CDR3 spans 16 amino acids. The V end lost 1 base, the J end lost 7 bases, and 20 bases lay between the germline ends. CDR3 sequence reads: CASSVSATAGGFGYTF. CDR3 DNA sequence: TGTGCCAGCAGCGTATCAGCGACAGCCGGGGGGTTTGGCTACACCTTC. The variable domain in full, completed from reference TRBV9 and TRBJ1-2, reads DSGVTQTPKHLITATGQRVTLRCSPRSGDLSVYWYQQSLDQGLQFLIQYYNGEERAKGNILERFSAQQFPDLHSELNLSSLELGDSALYFCASSVSATAGGFGYTFGSGTRLTVV.

The rearrangement links TRBV15 to TRBJ1-5; D perhaps matches TRBD1 (5 bases). Germline-derived CDR1 and CDR2 are LNHNV and YYDKDF (reference sequence). This CDR3 contains 13 residues. V shed 3 bases and J shed 3 bases, with 6 bases lying between them. CDR3 residues: CATSRTVNQPQHF. CDR3 in DNA: TGTGCCACCAGCAGGACAGTCAATCAGCCCCAGCATTTT.

This chain joins TRBV6-5 and TRBJ2-1; TRBD2 aligns across 12 bases. From germline, CDR1 is MNHEY and CDR2 SVGAGI. The CDR3 loop spans 14 amino acids. Trimming at V came to 6 bases and at J to 6 bases, leaving 3 bases not matched to a gene. Here the CDR3 DNA reads TGTGCCAGCAGACCGACTAGCGGGGGCAATGAGCAGTTCTTC. Translating it yields CASRPTSGGNEQFF.

The chain employs TRBV5-1 and TRBJ1-1; TRBD1 is a possible D gene (6 bases). CDR3 length equals 15 residues. Germline values: CDR1 SGHRS, CDR2 YFSETQ. V lost 3 bases and J 3 bases, leaving 15 bases between the germline ends. In DNA, the CDR3 is TGCGCCAGCAGCTGGACCGGGACACCCGACACTGAAGCTTTCTTT. It encodes CASSWTGTPDTEAFF.